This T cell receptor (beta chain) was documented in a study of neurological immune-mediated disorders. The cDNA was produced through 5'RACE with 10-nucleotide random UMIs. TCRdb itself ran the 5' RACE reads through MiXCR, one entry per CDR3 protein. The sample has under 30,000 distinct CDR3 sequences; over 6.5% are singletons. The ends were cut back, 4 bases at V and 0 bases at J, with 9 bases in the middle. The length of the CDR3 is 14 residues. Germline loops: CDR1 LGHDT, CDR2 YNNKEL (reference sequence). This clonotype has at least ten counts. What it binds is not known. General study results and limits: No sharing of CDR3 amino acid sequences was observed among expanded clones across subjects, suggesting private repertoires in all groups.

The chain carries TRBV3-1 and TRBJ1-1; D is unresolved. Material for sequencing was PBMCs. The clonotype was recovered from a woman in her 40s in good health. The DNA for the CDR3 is TGTGCCAGCAGCCTAAGAGACATGAACACTGAAGCTTTCTTT. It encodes CASSLRDMNTEAFF. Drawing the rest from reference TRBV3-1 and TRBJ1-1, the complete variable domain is DTAVSQTPKYLVTQMGNDKSIKCEQNLGHDTMYWYKQDSKKFLKIMFSYNNKELIINETVPNRFSPKSPDKAHLNLHINSLELGDSAVYFCASSLRDMNTEAFFGQGTRLTVV.